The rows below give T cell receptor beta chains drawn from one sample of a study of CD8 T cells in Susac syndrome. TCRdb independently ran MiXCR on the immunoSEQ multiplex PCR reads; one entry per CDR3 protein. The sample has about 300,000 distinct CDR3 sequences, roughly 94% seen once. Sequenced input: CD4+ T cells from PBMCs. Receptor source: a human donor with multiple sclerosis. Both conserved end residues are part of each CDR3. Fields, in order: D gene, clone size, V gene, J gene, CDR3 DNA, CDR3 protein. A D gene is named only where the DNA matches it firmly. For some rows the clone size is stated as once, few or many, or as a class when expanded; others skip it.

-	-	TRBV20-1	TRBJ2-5	TGCAGTGCTAGACGGGCTCGATTCAGAGAGACCCAGTACTTC	CSARRARFRETQYF
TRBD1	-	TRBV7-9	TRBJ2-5	TGTGCCAGCAGCTTGACAGGGTCGGAGACCCAGTACTTC	CASSLTGSETQYF
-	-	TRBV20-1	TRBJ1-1	TGCAGTGCTAGTAAGGGGCGATACACTGAAGCTTTCTTT	CSASKGRYTEAFF
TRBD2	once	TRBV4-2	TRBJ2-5	TGTGCCAGCAGCCAAGAGAGGATTTTCGGGGGGGCCGCGGAGACCCAGTACTTC	CASSQERIFGGAAETQYF
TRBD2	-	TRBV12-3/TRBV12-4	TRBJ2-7	TGTGCCAGCAGTCCCCTGGGACTAGCGGGGGGGCGGGTGCAGTACTTC	CASSPLGLAGGRVQYF
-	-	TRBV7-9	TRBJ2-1	TGTGCCAGCAGCTTCATTCAGAACAATGAGCAGTTCTTC	CASSFIQNNEQFF
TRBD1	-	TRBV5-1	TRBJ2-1	TGCGCCAGCACCAGGGGGCAGGGCTACAATGAGCAGTTCTTC	CASTRGQGYNEQFF
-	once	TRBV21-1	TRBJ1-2	TGTGCCAGCAGCAAAAGGACAGGGAACCTGCTTGGTAGGGGCTACACCTTC	CASSKRTGNLLGRGYTF
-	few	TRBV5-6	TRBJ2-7	TGTGCCAGCAGCTTGTATCTGATGGGGGAGCAGTACTTC	CASSLYLMGEQYF
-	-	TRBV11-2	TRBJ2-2	TGTGCCAGCAGCTTTAAAATCGACGGGGAGCTGTTTTTT	CASSFKIDGELFF
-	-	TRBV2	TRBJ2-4	TGTGCCAGCGGGCAAAGAAACATTCAGTACTTC	CASGQRNIQYF
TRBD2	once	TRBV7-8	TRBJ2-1	TGTGCCAGCAGCTTAGTGAGTAGCGGGACGGGGGGTGAGCAGTTCTTC	CASSLVSSGTGGEQFF
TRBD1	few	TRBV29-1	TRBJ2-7	TGCAGCGTTGAAGACCCCGACAGGGTCGAGCAGTACTTC	CSVEDPDRVEQYF
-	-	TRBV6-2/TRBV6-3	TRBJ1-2	TGTGCCAGCAGCCGCGACATCTATGGCTACACCTTC	CASSRDIYGYTF
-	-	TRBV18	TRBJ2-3	TGTGCCAGCTCACCACCTAATAGGCGCACAGATACGCAGTATTTT	CASSPPNRRTDTQYF
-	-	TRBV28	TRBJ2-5	TGTGCCACCACCCAAGGCCCCTCAGAGACCCAGTACTTC	CATTQGPSETQYF
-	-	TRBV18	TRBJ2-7	TGTGCCAGCTCACCAGGGGCCGGTCCCGGCGAGCAGTACTTC	CASSPGAGPGEQYF
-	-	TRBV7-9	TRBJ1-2	TGTGCCAGCAGCCGGGAGAACTATGGCTACACCTTC	CASSRENYGYTF
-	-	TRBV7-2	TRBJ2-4	TGTGCCAGCAGCCCGCTGGGGGACATAGCCAAAAACATTCAGTACTTC	CASSPLGDIAKNIQYF
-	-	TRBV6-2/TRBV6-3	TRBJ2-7	TGTGCCAGCAGTAGAGGGTCCGGGGCCTCCTACGAGCAGTACTTC	CASSRGSGASYEQYF
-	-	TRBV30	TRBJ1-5	TGTGCCTGGAGTGGCCAGCAAAATCAGCCCCAGCATTTT	CAWSGQQNQPQHF
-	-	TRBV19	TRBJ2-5	TGTGCCAGTAACGTACGGGGAGAAGAGACCCAGTACTTC	CASNVRGEETQYF
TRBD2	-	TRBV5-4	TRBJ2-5	TGTGCCAGCAGCTTGGGGGGCTCCTGGCCGACTAGCGGGGGCCTCCAAGAGACCCAGTACTTC	CASSLGGSWPTSGGLQETQYF
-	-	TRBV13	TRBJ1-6	TGTGCCAGCAGCGACTCGACCGAGTTCACCCTCCACTTT	CASSDSTEFTLHF
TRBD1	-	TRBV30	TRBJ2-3	TGTGCCTGGAGTGGACAGGGGCTAGCAGATACGCAGTATTTT	CAWSGQGLADTQYF
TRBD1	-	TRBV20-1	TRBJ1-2	TGCAGTGCTGACAGGGGCGGCTGCACCTTC	CSADRGGCTF
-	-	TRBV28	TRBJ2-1	TGTGCCAGCAGTTTAAAGGGCTATGAGCAGTTCTTC	CASSLKGYEQFF
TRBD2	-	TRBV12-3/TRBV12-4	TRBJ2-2	TGTGCCAGCACTCCCGGGGGGGCCAACACCGGGGAGCTGTTTTTT	CASTPGGANTGELFF
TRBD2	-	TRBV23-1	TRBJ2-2	TGCGCCAGCAGTCAAAGGCGGGAGCGGGTCACCGGGGAGCTGTTTTTT	CASSQRRERVTGELFF
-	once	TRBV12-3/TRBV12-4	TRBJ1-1	TGTGCCAGCAGTTCACGACAGATTGAAGCTTTCTTT	CASSSRQIEAFF
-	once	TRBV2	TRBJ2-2	TGTGCCAGCAGTGAGTCCCGATTCGGGGAGCTGTTTTTT	CASSESRFGELFF
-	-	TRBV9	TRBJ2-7	TGTGCCAGCAGCGTAGCTGACCGGGCGGTCCACGAGCAGTACTTC	CASSVADRAVHEQYF
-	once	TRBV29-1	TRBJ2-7	TGCAGCGTCGTACAGGGCTACGAGCAGTACTTC	CSVVQGYEQYF
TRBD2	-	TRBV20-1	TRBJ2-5	TGCAGTGCTTTTCTAGCGGGCACACAAGAGACCCAGTACTTC	CSAFLAGTQETQYF
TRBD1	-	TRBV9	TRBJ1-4	TGTGCCAGTAAGGGGGCGGGTGAAAAACTGTTTTTT	CASKGAGEKLFF
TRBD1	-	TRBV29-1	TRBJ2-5	TGCAGCGTGACCGGGACAGGGGCGGAGACCCAGTACTTC	CSVTGTGAETQYF
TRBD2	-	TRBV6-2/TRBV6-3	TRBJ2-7	TGTGCCAGCAGTAGCGGGAGGGTGCACGAGCAGTACTTC	CASSSGRVHEQYF
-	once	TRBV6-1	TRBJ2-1	TGTGCCAGCGACAAAACGGAGCGGGCCGAGCAGTTCTTC	CASDKTERAEQFF
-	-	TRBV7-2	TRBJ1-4	TGTGCCAGCACCTTGACCCCCCTCTCCCTTGCAACTAATGAAAAACTGTTTTTT	CASTLTPLSLATNEKLFF
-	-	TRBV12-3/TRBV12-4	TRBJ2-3	TGTGCCAGCAGTTTAAGGGAGAAGGGGGATACGCAGTATTTT	CASSLREKGDTQYF
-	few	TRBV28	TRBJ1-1	TGTGCCAGCAGTTTAGTCGGGGTGAACACTGAAGCTTTCTTT	CASSLVGVNTEAFF
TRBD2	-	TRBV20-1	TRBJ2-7	TGCAGTGCTAGAGTCCCGGGGGGGGCTAGGTACGAGCAGTACTTC	CSARVPGGARYEQYF
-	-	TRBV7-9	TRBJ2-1	TGTGCCAGCAGTAGTTTCCCATTCTCCTACAATGAGCAGTTCTTC	CASSSFPFSYNEQFF
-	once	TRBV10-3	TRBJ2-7	TGTGCCATCCGCGGAGACAAGGGGGGCTACGAGCAGTACTTC	CAIRGDKGGYEQYF
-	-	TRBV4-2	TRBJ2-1	TGTGCCAGCAGCACCCCCCCATTATATGAGCAGTTCTTC	CASSTPPLYEQFF
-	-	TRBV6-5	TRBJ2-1	TGTGCCAGCAGTTACGGGGGACTCCGACACAATGAGCAGTTCTTC	CASSYGGLRHNEQFF
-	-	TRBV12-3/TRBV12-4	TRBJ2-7	TGTGCCAGCAGCCTCGAAGGCCTTGCCTACGAGCAGTACTTC	CASSLEGLAYEQYF
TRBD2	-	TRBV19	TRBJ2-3	TGTGCCAGTAGCCCGGTGACTAGCGGGGGAGATACGCAGTATTTT	CASSPVTSGGDTQYF
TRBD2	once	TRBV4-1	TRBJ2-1	TGCGCCAGCAGCCATAGCGGGACTCTTTCCTACAATGAGCAGTTCTTC	CASSHSGTLSYNEQFF
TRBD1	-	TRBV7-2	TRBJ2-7	TGTGCCGGCAGCTCCCCGGGACAGGCATACTACGAGCAGTACTTC	CAGSSPGQAYYEQYF
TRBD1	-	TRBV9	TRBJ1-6	TGTGCCAGCAGCGTAGCCGGGACAGAGAATTCACCCCTCCACTTT	CASSVAGTENSPLHF
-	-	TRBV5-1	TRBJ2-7	TGCGCCAGCAGCCCGAACTTAGGGAGACGGTTTTACGAGCAGTACTTC	CASSPNLGRRFYEQYF
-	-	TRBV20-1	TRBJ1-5	TGCAGTGCTAGAGGCGTTGCGGGGCTGGCTAGCAATCAGCCCCAGCATTTT	CSARGVAGLASNQPQHF